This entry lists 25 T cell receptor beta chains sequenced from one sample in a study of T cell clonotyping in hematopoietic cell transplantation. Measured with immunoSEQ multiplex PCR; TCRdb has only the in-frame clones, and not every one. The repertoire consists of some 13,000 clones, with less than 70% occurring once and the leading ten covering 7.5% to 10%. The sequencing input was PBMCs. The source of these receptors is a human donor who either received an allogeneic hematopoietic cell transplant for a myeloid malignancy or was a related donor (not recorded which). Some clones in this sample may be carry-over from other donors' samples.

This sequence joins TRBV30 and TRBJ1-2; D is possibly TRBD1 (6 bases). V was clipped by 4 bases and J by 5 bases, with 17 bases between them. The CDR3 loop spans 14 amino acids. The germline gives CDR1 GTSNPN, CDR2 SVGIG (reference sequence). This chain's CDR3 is CAWTPLGAHYGYTF. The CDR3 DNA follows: TGTGCCTGGACCCCTTTGGGGGCGCATTATGGCTACACCTTC.

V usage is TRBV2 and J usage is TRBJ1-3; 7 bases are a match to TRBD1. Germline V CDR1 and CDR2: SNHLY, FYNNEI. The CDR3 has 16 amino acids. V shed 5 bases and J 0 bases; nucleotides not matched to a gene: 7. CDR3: CASSRDSQFSGNTIYF. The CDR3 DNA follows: TGTGCCAGCAGTAGGGACAGTCAATTCTCTGGAAACACCATATATTTT. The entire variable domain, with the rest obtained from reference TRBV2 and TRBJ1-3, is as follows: EPEVTQTPSHQVTQMGQEVILRCVPISNHLYFYWYRQILGQKVEFLVSFYNNEISEKSEIFDDQFSVERPDGSNFTLKIRSTKLEDSAMYFCASSRDSQFSGNTIYFGEGSWLTVV.

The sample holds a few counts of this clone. CDR3 amino acids: CSVESVYGYTF. The DNA of the CDR3 is TGCAGCGTTGAGTCCGTTTATGGCTACACCTTC. The V gene is TRBV29-1, the J gene TRBJ1-2; D uncertain. With 3 bases removed from V and 5 bases from J, the gap between germline ends came to 7 bases. Germline V gives CDR1 SQVTM, CDR2 ANQGSEA. This CDR3 spans 11 amino acids. The whole variable domain, filled in from reference TRBV29-1 and TRBJ1-2, reads SAVISQKPSRDICQRGTSLTIQCQVDSQVTMMFWYRQQPGQSLTLIATANQGSEATYESGFVIDKFPISRPNLTFSTLTVSNMSPEDSSIYLCSVESVYGYTFGSGTRLTVV.

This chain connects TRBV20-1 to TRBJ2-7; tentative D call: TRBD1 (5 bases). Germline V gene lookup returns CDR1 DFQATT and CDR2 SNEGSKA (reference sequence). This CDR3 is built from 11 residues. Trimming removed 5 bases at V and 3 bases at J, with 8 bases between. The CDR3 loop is CSAVRGYEQYF. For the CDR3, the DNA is TGCAGTGCTGTAAGGGGCTACGAGCAGTACTTC.

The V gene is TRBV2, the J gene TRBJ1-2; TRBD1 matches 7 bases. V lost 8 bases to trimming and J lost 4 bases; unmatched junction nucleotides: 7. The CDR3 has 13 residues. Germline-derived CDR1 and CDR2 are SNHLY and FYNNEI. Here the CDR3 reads CASAEDRVYGYTF. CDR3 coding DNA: TGTGCCAGCGCTGAAGACAGGGTCTATGGCTACACCTTC.

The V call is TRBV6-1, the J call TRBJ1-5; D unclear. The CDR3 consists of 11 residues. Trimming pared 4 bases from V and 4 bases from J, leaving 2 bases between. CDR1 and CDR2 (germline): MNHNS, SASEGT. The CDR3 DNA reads TGTGCCAGCAGTGCAAATCAGCCCCAGCATTTT. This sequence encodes CASSANQPQHF.

DNA for the CDR3: TGCGCCAGCAGCCCTCCAGGGCTTGGAGCTTTCTTT. Residues: CASSPPGLGAFF. The V and J genes are TRBV5-1 and TRBJ1-1, with D possibly TRBD1 on 5 matching bases. The germline CDR1 and CDR2 sequences are SGHRS and YFSETQ. This CDR3 is built from 12 residues. V was clipped by 4 bases and J by 10 bases, with 14 bases between them.

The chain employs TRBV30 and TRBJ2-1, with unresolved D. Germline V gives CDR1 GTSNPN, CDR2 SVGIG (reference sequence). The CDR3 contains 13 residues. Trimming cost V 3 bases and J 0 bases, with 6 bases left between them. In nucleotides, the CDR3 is TGTGCCTGGAGCGGAAGCTCCTACAATGAGCAGTTCTTC. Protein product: CAWSGSSYNEQFF.

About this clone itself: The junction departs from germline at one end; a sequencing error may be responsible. CDR3 coding DNA: TGTGCCAGCAGCCGGGGGGGTTTCTCCTACAAGCAGTACTTC. Its protein is CASSRGGFSYKQYF. The chain uses TRBV5-8 and TRBJ2-7; 8 nucleotides align to TRBD2. Per the germline V gene, CDR1 is SGHTS and CDR2 is YDEGEE. There are 14 residues in the CDR3.

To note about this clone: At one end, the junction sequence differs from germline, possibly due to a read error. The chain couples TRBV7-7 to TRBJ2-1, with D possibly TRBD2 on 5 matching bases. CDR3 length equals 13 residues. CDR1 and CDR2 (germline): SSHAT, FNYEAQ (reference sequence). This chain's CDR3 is CASSLALSNEQFF. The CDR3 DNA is TGTGCTAGCAGCTTAGCGCTGTCGAATGAGCAGTTCTTC.

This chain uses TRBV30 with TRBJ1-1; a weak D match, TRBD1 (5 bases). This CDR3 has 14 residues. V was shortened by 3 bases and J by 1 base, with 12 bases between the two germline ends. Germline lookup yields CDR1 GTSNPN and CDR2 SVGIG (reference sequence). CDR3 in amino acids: CAWSPGRGNTEAFF. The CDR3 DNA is TGTGCCTGGAGCCCGGGACGGGGGAACACTGAAGCTTTCTTT.

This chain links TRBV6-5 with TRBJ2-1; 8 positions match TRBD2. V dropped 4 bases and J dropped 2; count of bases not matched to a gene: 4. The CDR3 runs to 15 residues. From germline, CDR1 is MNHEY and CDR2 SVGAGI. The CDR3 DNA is TGTGCCAGCAGTTCATTTAGCGGGACCTACAATGAGCAGTTCTTC. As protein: CASSSFSGTYNEQFF.

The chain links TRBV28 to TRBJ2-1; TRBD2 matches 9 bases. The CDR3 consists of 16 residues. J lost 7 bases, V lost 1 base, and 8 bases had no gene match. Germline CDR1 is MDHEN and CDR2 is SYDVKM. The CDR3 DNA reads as TGTGCCAGCAGTTTATCTAGTGCGGGAGGGAAAAATGAGCAGTTCTTC. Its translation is CASSLSSAGGKNEQFF.

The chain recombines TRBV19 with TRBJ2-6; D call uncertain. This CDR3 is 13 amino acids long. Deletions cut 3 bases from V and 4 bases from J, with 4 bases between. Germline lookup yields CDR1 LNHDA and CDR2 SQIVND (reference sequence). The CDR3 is CASSISGANVLTF. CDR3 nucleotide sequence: TGTGCCAGTAGTATCTCAGGGGCCAACGTCCTGACTTTC.

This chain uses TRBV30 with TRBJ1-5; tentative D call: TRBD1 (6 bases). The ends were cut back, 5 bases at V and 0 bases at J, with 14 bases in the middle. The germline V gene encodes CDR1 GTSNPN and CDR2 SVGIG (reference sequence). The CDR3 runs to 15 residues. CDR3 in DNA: TGTGCCTGGCGGGGGGCAGACCTTAGCAATCAGCCCCAGCATTTT. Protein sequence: CAWRGADLSNQPQHF.

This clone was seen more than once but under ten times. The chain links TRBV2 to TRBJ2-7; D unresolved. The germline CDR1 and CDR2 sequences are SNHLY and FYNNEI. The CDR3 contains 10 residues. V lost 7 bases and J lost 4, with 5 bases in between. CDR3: CASNQYEQYF. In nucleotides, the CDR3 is TGTGCCAGCAACCAGTACGAGCAGTACTTC.

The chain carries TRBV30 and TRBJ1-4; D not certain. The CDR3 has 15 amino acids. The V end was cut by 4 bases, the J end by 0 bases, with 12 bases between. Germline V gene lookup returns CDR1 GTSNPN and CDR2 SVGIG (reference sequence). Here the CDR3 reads CAWIPILATNEKLFF. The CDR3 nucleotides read TGTGCCTGGATACCGATCCTGGCAACTAATGAAAAACTGTTTTTT. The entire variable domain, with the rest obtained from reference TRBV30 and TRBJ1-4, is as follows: SQTIHQWPATLVQPVGSPLSLECTVEGTSNPNLYWYRQAAGRGLQLLFYSVGIGQISSEVPQNLSASRPQDRQFILSSKKLLLSDSGFYLCAWIPILATNEKLFFGSGTQLSVL.

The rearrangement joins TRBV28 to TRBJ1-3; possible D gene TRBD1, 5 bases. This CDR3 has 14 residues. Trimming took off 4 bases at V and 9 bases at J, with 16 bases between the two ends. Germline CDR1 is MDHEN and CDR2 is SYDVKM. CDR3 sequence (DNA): TGTGCCAGCAGTTCGACAGTTCTTCAAAGCACCATATATTTT. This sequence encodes CASSSTVLQSTIYF. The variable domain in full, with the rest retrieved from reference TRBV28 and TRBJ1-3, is DVKVTQSSRYLVKRTGEKVFLECVQDMDHENMFWYRQDPGLGLRLIYFSYDVKMKEKGDIPEGYSVSREKKERFSLILESASTNQTSMYLCASSSTVLQSTIYFGEGSWLTVV.

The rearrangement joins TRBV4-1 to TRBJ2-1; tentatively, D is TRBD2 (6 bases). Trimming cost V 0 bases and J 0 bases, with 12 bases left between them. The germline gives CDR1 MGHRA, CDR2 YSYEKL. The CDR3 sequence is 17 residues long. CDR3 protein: CASSQEAGRDSYNEQFF. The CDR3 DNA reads TGCGCCAGCAGCCAAGAAGCGGGTCGGGACTCCTACAATGAGCAGTTCTTC.

The CDR3 nucleotides read TGCGCCAGCAGCTTGGGGCTTAACTCCTACGAGCAGTACTTC. It encodes CASSLGLNSYEQYF. This chain links TRBV5-1 with TRBJ2-7; no firm D call. CDR1 SGHRS and CDR2 YFSETQ come from the germline V gene. This CDR3 has 14 residues. Trimming removed 0 bases from V and 0 bases from J, with 7 bases in between. Full variable domain (rest looked up from reference TRBV5-1 and TRBJ2-7): KAGVTQTPRYLIKTRGQQVTLSCSPISGHRSVSWYQQTPGQGLQFLFEYFSETQRNKGNFPGRFSGRQFSNSRSEMNVSTLELGDSALYLCASSLGLNSYEQYFGPGTRLTVT.

CDR3 in DNA: TGTGCCAGCAGCCTAGGGACAGGGCTCAATCAGCCCCAGCATTTT. Encoded protein: CASSLGTGLNQPQHF. This sequence joins TRBV7-2 and TRBJ1-5; 9 bases agree with TRBD1. Germline CDR1 SGHTA, CDR2 FQGNSA. The CDR3 is made up of 15 amino acids. With V trimmed by 5 bases and J by 3 bases, 5 bases remained unmatched.

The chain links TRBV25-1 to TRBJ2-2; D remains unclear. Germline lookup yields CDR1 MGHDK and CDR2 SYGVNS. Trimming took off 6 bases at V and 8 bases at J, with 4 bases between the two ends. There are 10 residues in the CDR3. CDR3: CASRGGELFF. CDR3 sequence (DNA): TGTGCCAGCAGGGGGGGGGAGCTGTTTTTT.

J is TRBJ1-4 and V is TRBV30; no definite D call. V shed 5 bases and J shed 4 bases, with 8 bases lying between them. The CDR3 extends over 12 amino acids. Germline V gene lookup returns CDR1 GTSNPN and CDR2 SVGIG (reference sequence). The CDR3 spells CAWGLFNEKLFF. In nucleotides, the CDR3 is TGTGCCTGGGGCCTTTTTAATGAAAAACTGTTTTTT.

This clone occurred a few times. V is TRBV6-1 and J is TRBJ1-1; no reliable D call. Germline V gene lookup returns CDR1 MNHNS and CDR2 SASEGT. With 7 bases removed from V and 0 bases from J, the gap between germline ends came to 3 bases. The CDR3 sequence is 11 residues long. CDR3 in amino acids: CASTMNTEAFF. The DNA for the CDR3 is TGTGCCAGCACCATGAACACTGAAGCTTTCTTT.

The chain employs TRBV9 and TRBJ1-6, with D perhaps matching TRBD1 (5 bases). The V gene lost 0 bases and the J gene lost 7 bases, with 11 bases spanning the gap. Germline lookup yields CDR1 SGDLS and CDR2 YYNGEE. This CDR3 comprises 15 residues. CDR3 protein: CASSVGDSVNSPLHF. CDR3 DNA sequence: TGTGCCAGCAGCGTAGGAGACAGTGTGAATTCACCCCTCCACTTT.